This T cell receptor beta chain was obtained from a study of identical twins. Study results and caveats: Abundant cord blood beta clonotypes carried fewer insertions; memory repertoires showed none. Weaker excess twin sharing was observed in beta out-of-frame sequences.

TCRdb analysed the 5' RACE reads with MiXCR anew, one entry per CDR3 protein. Here the sample spans about 550,000 distinct CDR3 sequences, approximately 20% being singletons. CDR3 length: 14 residues. The germline V gene has CDR1 SNHLY and CDR2 FYNNEI. Trimming stripped 7 bases from V and 2 bases from J, with 11 bases between. This clonotype occurred a few times. Its antigen remains unknown. This sample also appeared in a second study, on yellow fever vaccine responses in identical twins.

Sequenced: CD4+ T cells sorted from blood. The J gene is TRBJ2-2, the V gene TRBV2; the D call may be TRBD1 or TRBD2 (5 bases each). This clonotype originated in a woman aged 18 to 35 in good health. As DNA, the CDR3 is TGTGCCAGCATTGGGGGAGTAAACACCGGGGAGCTGTTTTTT. This translates into CASIGGVNTGELFF. Supplemented by reference TRBV2 and TRBJ2-2, the full variable domain reads EPEVTQTPSHQVTQMGQEVILRCVPISNHLYFYWYRQILGQKVEFLVSFYNNEISEKSEIFDDQFSVERPDGSNFTLKIRSTKLEDSAMYFCASIGGVNTGELFFGEGSRLTVL.